The subject of this entry is one T cell receptor beta chain. What it binds is not known. The data were taken from a study of T cell responses to AZD1222 COVID-19 vaccine. Study observations and caveats: Seropositive at baseline were only a handful of AZD1222 recipients. A mostly white British donor set with more females was recruited, and clonal diversity was possibly underestimated.

The repertoire was sequenced with immunoSEQ multiplex PCR; TCRdb's copy has only in-frame clones and lacks some. The sample shows about 150,000 clones, 70% to 90% of them seen only once. Germline lookup yields CDR1 MRHNA and CDR2 SNTAGT. Trimming removed 3 bases at V and 6 bases at J, with 12 bases between. The CDR3 loop spans 15 amino acids. Sequencing was performed on peripheral blood, taken after recovery from COVID-19. The rearrangement joins TRBV6-4 to TRBJ1-6; no firm D call. This clonotype was obtained from an adult who had recovered from COVID-19. The CDR3 coding sequence is TGTGCCAGCAGTGAAGGAGGGAAACTTAATTCACCCCTCCACTTT. Translated: CASSEGGKLNSPLHF.